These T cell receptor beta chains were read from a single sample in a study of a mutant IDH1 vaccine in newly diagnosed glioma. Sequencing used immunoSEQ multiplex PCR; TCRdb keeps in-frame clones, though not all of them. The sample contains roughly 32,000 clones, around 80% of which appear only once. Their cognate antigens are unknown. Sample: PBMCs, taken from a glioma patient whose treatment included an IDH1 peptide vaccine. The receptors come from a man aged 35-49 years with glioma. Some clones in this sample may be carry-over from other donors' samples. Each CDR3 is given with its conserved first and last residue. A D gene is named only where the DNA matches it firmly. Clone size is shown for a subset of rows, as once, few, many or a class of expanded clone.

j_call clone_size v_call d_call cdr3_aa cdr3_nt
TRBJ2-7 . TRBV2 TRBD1 CASSDRGWHEQYF TGTGCCAGCAGCGACAGGGGATGGCACGAGCAGTACTTC
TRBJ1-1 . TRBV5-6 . CASSLIRVGHPTF TGTGCCAGCAGCTTAATCCGCGTGGGACACCCAACTTTT
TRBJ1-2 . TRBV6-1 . CASSEGQGAGYTF TGTGCCAGCAGTGAAGGACAAGGTGCGGGCTACACCTTC
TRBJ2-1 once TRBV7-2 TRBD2 CASSPLGSGRSNEQFF TGTGCCAGCAGCCCACTGGGTAGCGGGAGGTCGAATGAGCAGTTCTTC
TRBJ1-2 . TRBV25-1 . CASREGNYGYTF TGTGCCAGCAGGGAGGGTAACTATGGCTACACCTTC
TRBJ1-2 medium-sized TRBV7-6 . CASSLGQANYGYTF TGTGCCAGCAGCTTAGGACAGGCTAACTATGGCTACACCTTC
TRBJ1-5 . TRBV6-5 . CASSRTVNQPQHF TGTGCCAGCAGTCGGACAGTCAATCAGCCCCAGCATTTT
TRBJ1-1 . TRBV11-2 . CASSSGTPKAFF TGTGCCAGCAGTTCCGGGACTCCTAAAGCTTTCTTT
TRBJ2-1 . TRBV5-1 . CASSLTPGTSSIDEQFF TGCGCCAGCAGCTTAACCCCCGGGACCTCATCGATCGATGAGCAGTTCTTC
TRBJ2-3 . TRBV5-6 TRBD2 CASSGLAGASDTQYF TGTGCCAGCAGCGGACTAGCGGGGGCTTCAGATACGCAGTATTTT
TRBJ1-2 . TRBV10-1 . CASTGRGANYGYTF TGCGCCAGCACCGGCCGGGGGGCTAACTATGGCTACACCTTC
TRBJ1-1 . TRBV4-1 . CASSLTGQANTEAFF TGCGCCAGCAGCCTAACCGGACAAGCGAACACTGAAGCTTTCTTT
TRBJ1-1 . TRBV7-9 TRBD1 CASSSTGVGAFF TGTGCCAGCAGCTCAACAGGGGTAGGAGCTTTCTTT
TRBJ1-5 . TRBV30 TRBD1 CAWSVGTGSNQPQHF TGTGCCTGGAGTGTCGGGACAGGGAGCAATCAGCCCCAGCATTTT
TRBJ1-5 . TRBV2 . CASSVEGKGPQHF TGTGCCAGCAGTGTGGAGGGGAAGGGGCCCCAGCATTTT
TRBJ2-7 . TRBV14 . CASSHPGDNSYEQYF TGTGCCAGCAGCCACCCAGGGGACAATTCCTACGAGCAGTACTTC
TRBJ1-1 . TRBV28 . CASRPQGWNTEAFF TGTGCCAGCAGACCTCAGGGGTGGAACACTGAAGCTTTCTTT
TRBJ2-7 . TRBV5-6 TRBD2 CASSPGLAGGILTYEQYF TGTGCCAGCAGCCCCGGACTAGCGGGGGGCATCCTAACCTACGAGCAGTACTTC
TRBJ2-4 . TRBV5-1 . CASSPDQNIQYF TGCGCCAGCAGCCCGGACCAGAACATTCAGTACTTC
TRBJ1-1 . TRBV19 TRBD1 CASSTGGVSEAFF TGTGCCAGTAGTACAGGGGGCGTCTCTGAAGCTTTCTTT
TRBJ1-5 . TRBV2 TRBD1 CASQARQGVSSNQPQHF TGTGCCAGCCAAGCGCGACAGGGGGTGAGTAGCAATCAGCCCCAGCATTTT
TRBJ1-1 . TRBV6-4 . CASSDGGVTFF TGTGCCAGCAGTGACGGGGGGGTAACTTTCTTT
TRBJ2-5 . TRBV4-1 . CASSQDQSLWETQYF TGCGCCAGCAGCCAAGATCAAAGCCTCTGGGAGACCCAGTACTTC
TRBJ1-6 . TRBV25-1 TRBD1 CASSEFRDRDSPLHF TGTGCCAGCAGTGAATTCCGGGACAGGGATTCACCCCTCCACTTT
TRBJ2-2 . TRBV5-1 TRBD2 CASSPISGGPVGTGELFF TGCGCCAGCAGCCCGATTAGCGGGGGGCCCGTGGGCACCGGGGAGCTGTTTTTT
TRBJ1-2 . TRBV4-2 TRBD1 CASSQEQGTGYGYTF TGTGCCAGCAGCCAAGAACAAGGGACAGGGTACGGCTACACCTTC
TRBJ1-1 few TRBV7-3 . CASSLRGPGTEAFF TGTGCCAGCAGCTTACGGGGCCCGGGCACTGAAGCTTTCTTT
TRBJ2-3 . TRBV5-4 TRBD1 CASTPKTGAGTDTQYF TGTGCCAGCACCCCCAAAACAGGGGCTGGCACAGATACGCAGTATTTT
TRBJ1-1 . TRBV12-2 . CASRLATAEPGDTEAFF TGTGCAAGTCGCTTAGCTACTGCCGAGCCGGGTGACACTGAAGCTTTCTTT
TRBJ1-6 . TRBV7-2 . CASSLARVSNSPLHF TGTGCCAGCAGCTTAGCGAGGGTTAGCAATTCACCCCTCCACTTT
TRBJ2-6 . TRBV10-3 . CAISESRGGANVLTF TGTGCCATCAGTGAGTCCCGGGGGGGGGCCAACGTCCTGACTTTC
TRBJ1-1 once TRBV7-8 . CASSRDRSNTEAFF TGTGCCAGCAGCCGGGACCGGTCGAACACTGAAGCTTTCTTT
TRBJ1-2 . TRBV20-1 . CSHGGSTGYTF TGCAGCCACGGAGGTTCAACTGGCTACACCTTC
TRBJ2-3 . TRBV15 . CATSRGQYYTDTQYF TGTGCCACCAGCAGAGGACAGTATTACACAGATACGCAGTATTTT
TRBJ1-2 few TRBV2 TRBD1 CASSDRAVYGYTF TGTGCCAGCAGCGACAGGGCTGTCTATGGCTACACCTTC
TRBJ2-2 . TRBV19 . CASSIANANTGELFF TGTGCCAGTAGTATAGCTAACGCGAACACCGGGGAGCTGTTTTTT
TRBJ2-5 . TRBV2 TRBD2 CASGRLAEKETQYF TGTGCCAGCGGGAGACTAGCCGAAAAAGAGACCCAGTACTTC
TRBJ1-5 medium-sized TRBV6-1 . CATQTGRNQPQHF TGTGCCACCCAGACCGGGAGGAATCAGCCCCAGCATTTT
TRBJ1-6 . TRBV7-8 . CASSRAYSSRNSPLHF TGTGCCAGCAGCAGAGCCTACAGTTCTCGGAATTCACCCCTCCACTTT
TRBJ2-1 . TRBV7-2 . CASSPLAPYEQFF TGTGCCAGCAGCCCACTAGCCCCCTACGAGCAGTTCTTC
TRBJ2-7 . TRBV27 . CASSSGRSAYEQYF TGTGCCAGCAGTTCGGGGAGGTCCGCCTACGAGCAGTACTTC
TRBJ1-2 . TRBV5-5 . CASTTDGNYGYTF TGTGCCAGCACCACGGACGGGAACTATGGCTACACCTTC
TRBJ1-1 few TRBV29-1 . CISLAGTEAFF TGCATCTCCCTTGCGGGGACTGAAGCTTTCTTT
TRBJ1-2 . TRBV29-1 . CSVWLSDNYGYTF TGCAGCGTTTGGCTTTCTGATAACTATGGCTACACCTTC
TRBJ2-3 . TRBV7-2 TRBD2 CASSRTLAGGSDTQYF TGTGCCAGCAGCCGAACCCTAGCGGGGGGTTCAGATACGCAGTATTTT
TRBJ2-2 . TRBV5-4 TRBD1 CASSFGQGRYTGELFF TGTGCCAGCAGCTTCGGACAGGGAAGGTACACCGGGGAGCTGTTTTTT
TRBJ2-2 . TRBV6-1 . CASSEASLTGSTGELFF TGTGCCAGCAGTGAAGCCTCCCTAACAGGATCCACCGGGGAGCTGTTTTTT
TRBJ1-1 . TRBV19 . CAISGRRAEAFF TGTGCCATCTCTGGACGGCGGGCTGAAGCTTTCTTT